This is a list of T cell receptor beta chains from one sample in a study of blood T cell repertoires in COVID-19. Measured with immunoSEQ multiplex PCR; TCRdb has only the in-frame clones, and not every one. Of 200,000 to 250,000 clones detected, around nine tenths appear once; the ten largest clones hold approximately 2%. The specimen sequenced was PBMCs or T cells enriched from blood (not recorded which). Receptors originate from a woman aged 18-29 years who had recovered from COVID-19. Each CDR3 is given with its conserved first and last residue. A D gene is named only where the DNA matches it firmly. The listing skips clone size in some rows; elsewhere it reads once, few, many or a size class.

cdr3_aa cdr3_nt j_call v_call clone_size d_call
CASRVGIMNTEAFF TGTGCTAGTCGTGTTGGCATTATGAACACTGAAGCTTTCTTT TRBJ1-1 TRBV12-5 . .
CASSEQGILREKLFF TGTGCCAGCAGCGAACAGGGAATCCTTCGCGAAAAACTGTTTTTT TRBJ1-4 TRBV5-4 . .
CASRHDRGYVATNEKLFF TGTGCCAGCAGACATGACAGGGGGTACGTCGCGACTAATGAAAAACTGTTTTTT TRBJ1-4 TRBV28 . TRBD1
CATSRDWALNSPLHF TGTGCCACCAGCAGAGACTGGGCCCTTAATTCACCCCTCCACTTT TRBJ1-6 TRBV15 . .
CASSQRTSGTGELFF TGTGCCAGCAGTCAAAGGACATCGGGCACCGGGGAGCTGTTTTTT TRBJ2-2 TRBV28 . .
CASSPRTATNEKLFF TGTGCCAGCTCACCCCGGACAGCAACTAATGAAAAACTGTTTTTT TRBJ1-4 TRBV18 . .
CASSVTGSGGLETQYF TGTGCCAGCAGCGTAACCGGGTCTGGAGGGTTAGAGACCCAGTACTTC TRBJ2-5 TRBV9 once .
CASSLSAYNSPLHF TGTGCCAGCAGCTTGTCGGCCTATAATTCACCCCTCCACTTT TRBJ1-6 TRBV9 . .
CASSSPRTGENQPQHF TGTGCCAGCAGCTCACCCCGGACAGGGGAGAATCAGCCCCAGCATTTT TRBJ1-5 TRBV28 . TRBD1
CASSQGGNTEAFF TGTGCCAGCAGCCAAGGCGGGAACACTGAAGCTTTCTTT TRBJ1-1 TRBV3-1/TRBV3-2 few .
CASSRGTDSYEQYF TGCGCCAGCAGCCGGGGAACAGATTCTTACGAGCAGTACTTC TRBJ2-7 TRBV5-1 . .
CASSENRGENEKLFF TGTGCCAGCTCAGAGAACAGGGGCGAGAATGAAAAACTGTTTTTT TRBJ1-4 TRBV18 . TRBD1
CASSINTGELFF TGTGCCAGCAGTATTAACACCGGGGAGCTGTTTTTT TRBJ2-2 TRBV7-3 . .
CASSTGVNQPQHF TGTGCCAGCAGTACAGGGGTTAATCAGCCCCAGCATTTT TRBJ1-5 TRBV11-2 . TRBD1
CASRITGGTEAFF TGTGCCAGCAGGATTACAGGGGGCACTGAAGCTTTCTTT TRBJ1-1 TRBV27 . TRBD1
CASSDGLAGDNEQFF TGTGCCAGCAGTGACGGGCTAGCGGGCGACAATGAGCAGTTCTTC TRBJ2-1 TRBV6-4 few TRBD2
CASSVAGRRAGNTIYF TGTGCCAGCAGCGTAGCCGGGAGGCGAGCTGGAAACACCATATATTTT TRBJ1-3 TRBV9 . .
CASSFFREGRGTDTQYF TGTGCTAGCAGCTTTTTCCGGGAGGGCCGGGGTACAGATACGCAGTATTTT TRBJ2-3 TRBV7-7 . TRBD2
CASSRTAQDGTEAFF TGTGCCAGCAGTCGGACAGCCCAAGACGGAACTGAAGCTTTCTTT TRBJ1-1 TRBV2 . .
CASSWRVGEQYF TGTGCCAGCAGTTGGAGGGTTGGCGAGCAGTACTTC TRBJ2-7 TRBV3-1/TRBV3-2 . .
CASSSTSAGMSTVGGGAFNEQYF TGCGCCAGCAGCTCAACCTCGGCAGGAATGAGTACGGTAGGCGGGGGGGCCTTCAACGAGCAGTACTTC TRBJ2-7 TRBV5-1 . TRBD2
CASSYLQGGNYGYTF TGTGCCAGCAGTTACCTTCAGGGGGGTAACTATGGCTACACCTTC TRBJ1-2 TRBV6-6 . TRBD1
CASSRSPGLGESFF TGTGCCAGCAGCCGCAGCCCGGGACTCGGAGAGTCTTTCTTT TRBJ1-1 TRBV4-2 . .
CASSPDYRVGETQYF TGTGCCAGCAGCCCTGACTACAGGGTGGGGGAGACCCAGTACTTC TRBJ2-5 TRBV3-1/TRBV3-2 . .
CASSPWDSNTEAFF TGTGCCAGCAGCCCTTGGGACAGCAACACTGAAGCTTTCTTT TRBJ1-1 TRBV3-1/TRBV3-2 . TRBD1
CASSLVTNTEAFF TGCGCCAGCAGCTTGGTCACTAACACTGAAGCTTTCTTT TRBJ1-1 TRBV5-1 . .
CASSIQGGEKLFF TGTGCCAGCAGCATACAGGGCGGTGAAAAACTGTTTTTT TRBJ1-4 TRBV2 . .
CASSSTGGYEKLFF TGCGCCAGCAGCAGTACAGGGGGGTACGAAAAACTGTTTTTT TRBJ1-4 TRBV5-1 once TRBD1
CASSLTGTSGVSSYNEQFF TGTGCCAGCAGCCTAACAGGGACTAGCGGGGTTAGCTCCTACAATGAGCAGTTCTTC TRBJ2-1 TRBV5-4 . TRBD2
CASSVAGVYNEQFF TGTGCCAGCAGTGTAGCGGGGGTATACAATGAGCAGTTCTTC TRBJ2-1 TRBV3-1/TRBV3-2 few TRBD2
CASSFRVGNSPLHF TGTGCCAGCAGCTTCCGGGTTGGTAATTCACCCCTCCACTTT TRBJ1-6 TRBV5-6 . .
CASSEMGTGSGNTIYF TGTGCCAGCAGTGAAATGGGGACAGGCTCTGGAAACACCATATATTTT TRBJ1-3 TRBV25-1 . TRBD1
CASRQQGYSGYTF TGTGCCAGCAGACAACAGGGTTACTCTGGCTACACCTTC TRBJ1-2 TRBV27 . .
CASSSQVTRGYNEQFF TGTGCCAGCAGCTCCCAAGTTACTCGGGGTTACAATGAGCAGTTCTTC TRBJ2-1 TRBV5-5 . .
CASSLGLRGSYEQYF TGTGCCAGCAGCTTGGGTCTCAGGGGCTCCTACGAGCAGTACTTC TRBJ2-7 TRBV5-8 . .
CASRLGRGRLAQHF TGTGCAAGTCGCTTAGGAAGGGGCCGGTTGGCCCAGCATTTT TRBJ1-5 TRBV12-2 . .
CASSPGGSGSETQYF TGTGCCAGCAGCCCGGGGGGGAGCGGGAGTGAGACCCAGTACTTC TRBJ2-5 TRBV6-2/TRBV6-3 once TRBD2
CSASIWGEEKLFF TGCAGTGCTAGTATCTGGGGGGAGGAAAAACTGTTTTTT TRBJ1-4 TRBV20-1 . .
CASSLSARGNTEAFF TGTGCCAGCAGCTTAAGTGCGCGGGGGAACACTGAAGCTTTCTTT TRBJ1-1 TRBV7-6 . .
CASRAPGSSTDTQYF TGCGCCAGCCGCGCACCCGGGAGTTCCACAGATACGCAGTATTTT TRBJ2-3 TRBV5-1 . .
CASSPGTSFGDEQFF TGTGCCAGCAGCCCCGGGACTAGTTTTGGCGATGAGCAGTTCTTC TRBJ2-1 TRBV7-3 . TRBD2
CASSLGDSNSPLHF TGCGCCAGCAGCTTGGGGGACTCTAATTCACCCCTCCACTTT TRBJ1-6 TRBV5-1 . .
CASSRDSYSGNTIYF TGTGCCAGCAGCCGGGACAGTTACTCTGGAAACACCATATATTTT TRBJ1-3 TRBV28 . TRBD1
CATSDPLAGVHNEQFF TGTGCCACCAGTGATCCGCTAGCGGGAGTTCATAATGAGCAGTTCTTC TRBJ2-1 TRBV24-1 . TRBD2
CAIRTGGISGNTIYF TGTGCCATCAGGACAGGGGGCATCTCTGGAAACACCATATATTTT TRBJ1-3 TRBV10-3 . TRBD1
CASSRSPFQGYTRNEQFF TGTGCCAGCAGCCGAAGTCCATTTCAGGGGTACACAAGAAATGAGCAGTTCTTC TRBJ2-1 TRBV3-1/TRBV3-2 . .
CASRSAETQYF TGTGCCAGCAGGTCCGCGGAGACCCAGTACTTC TRBJ2-5 TRBV5-6 . .
CASSAASSGRYNEQFF TGTGCCAGCAGCGCGGCGTCCAGCGGGAGATACAATGAGCAGTTCTTC TRBJ2-1 TRBV9 . TRBD2
CASSPGTGNEKLFF TGTGCCAGCTCACCAGGGACAGGGAATGAAAAACTGTTTTTT TRBJ1-4 TRBV18 . TRBD1
CSAWTGDAWARGYTF TGCAGCGCTTGGACAGGGGACGCCTGGGCTCGTGGCTACACCTTC TRBJ1-2 TRBV29-1 . TRBD1
CASSETKRLVQQFF TGCGCCAGCAGTGAGACCAAACGACTAGTACAGCAGTTCTTC TRBJ2-1 TRBV10-2 . .
CASSLTPTSDTQYF TGTGCCAGCAGCTTAACTCCCACGAGTGATACGCAGTATTTT TRBJ2-3 TRBV7-3 . .
CASSQVGGSGNTIYF TGCGCCAGCAGCCAAGTTGGCGGCTCTGGAAACACCATATATTTT TRBJ1-3 TRBV4-1 . .
CASSDPTETNEKLFF TGTGCCAGCAGTGACCCGACAGAAACCAATGAAAAACTGTTTTTT TRBJ1-4 TRBV25-1 . .
CASSQGLAASTDTQYF TGTGCCAGCAGCCAAGGACTAGCGGCTAGCACAGATACGCAGTATTTT TRBJ2-3 TRBV3-1/TRBV3-2 . TRBD2
CASSEDRTRNTEAFF TGTGCCAGCAGTGAAGATAGGACTAGGAACACTGAAGCTTTCTTT TRBJ1-1 TRBV6-1 . .
CASRPTPMGGGYTF TGTGCCAGTAGGCCGACTCCCATGGGGGGTGGCTACACCTTC TRBJ1-2 TRBV19 . .
CASSSQGRTEAFF TGTGCCAGCAGTTCGCAGGGTCGCACTGAAGCTTTCTTT TRBJ1-1 TRBV6-6 once .
CSATRTDTQYF TGCAGTGCTACTAGGACAGATACGCAGTATTTT TRBJ2-3 TRBV20-1 . .
CAISVGGPNQPQHF TGTGCCATCAGTGTGGGGGGGCCGAATCAGCCCCAGCATTTT TRBJ1-5 TRBV10-3 . .